The rows below give T cell receptor beta chains drawn from one sample of a study of blood T cells in healthy people across ages. TCRdb recomputed calls from the 5' RACE reads with MiXCR, one row per CDR3 protein. Of 1.5 million to 2 million distinct CDR3 sequences in the sample, over 25% were seen once. Sequenced input: blood. The receptors derive from a woman under 40 in good health. CDR3s include the opening cysteine and the closing phenylalanine or tryptophan. A D gene is named only where the DNA matches it firmly. Size tells how often a clone was seen (once, few, many) or the class of an expanded clone, and some rows leave it out.

>TRBV11-2|TRBJ2-7|NA|NA
CASSSPRGGVYEQYF
TGTGCCAGCAGCTCCCCAAGGGGGGGGGTGTACGAGCAGTACTTC
>TRBV7-2|TRBJ2-5|TRBD1|NA
CANSFAGGKETQYF
TGTGCCAACAGCTTCGCAGGGGGCAAGGAGACCCAGTACTTC
>TRBV20-1|TRBJ2-7|TRBD1|many
CSARDSPSHEQYF
TGCAGTGCAAGGGACAGCCCGTCCCACGAGCAGTACTTC
>TRBV29-1|TRBJ1-3|NA|NA
CSVGGQNSGNTIYF
TGCAGCGTTGGAGGGCAGAACTCTGGAAACACCATATATTTT
>TRBV7-2|TRBJ2-7|NA|few
CASSQFGESYEQYF
TGTGCCAGCAGCCAGTTTGGGGAATCCTACGAGCAGTACTTC
>TRBV5-1|TRBJ2-7|TRBD2|many
CASSLDGGSEQYF
TGCGCCAGCAGCTTGGACGGGGGGAGCGAGCAGTACTTC
>TRBV29-1|TRBJ1-2|NA|NA
CSASSYTF
TGCAGCGCTTCGAGCTACACCTTC
>TRBV9|TRBJ1-2|NA|many
CASSVDWDSNYGYTF
TGTGCCAGCAGCGTAGACTGGGATTCTAACTATGGCTACACCTTC
>TRBV7-2|TRBJ2-5|NA|NA
CASSLCETQYF
TGTGCCAGCAGCTTATGTGAGACCCAGTACTTC
>TRBV2|TRBJ2-5|NA|NA
CASSELGVPAGETQYF
TGTGCCAGCAGTGAATTAGGTGTTCCAGCGGGAGAGACCCAGTACTTC
>TRBV4-1|TRBJ1-4|NA|NA
CASSQVGPPEKLFF
TGCGCCAGCAGCCAAGTGGGACCGCCTGAAAAACTGTTTTTT
>TRBV11-2|TRBJ2-1|TRBD2|few
CASSLRGKREGNEQFF
TGTGCCAGCAGCTTACGAGGGAAGCGGGAGGGCAATGAGCAGTTCTTC
>TRBV20-1|TRBJ2-7|TRBD1|many
CSAVPTGEDYEQYF
TGCAGTGCCGTCCCGACAGGGGAGGACTACGAGCAGTACTTC
>TRBV12-3/TRBV12-4|TRBJ2-1|NA|many
CASSLGGDSSYNEQFF
TGTGCCAGCAGTTTAGGCGGGGACAGCTCCTACAATGAGCAGTTCTTC
>TRBV30|TRBJ1-1|NA|NA
CAWSPTHHESTEAFF
TGTGCCTGGAGTCCTACTCATCACGAGAGCACTGAAGCTTTCTTT
>TRBV3-1|TRBJ2-7|NA|many
CASSQVAQGTHEQYF
TGTGCCAGCAGCCAAGTAGCTCAAGGAACCCACGAGCAGTACTTC
>TRBV5-5|TRBJ2-7|NA|NA
CASAYGEFGTYEQYF
TGTGCCAGCGCATACGGAGAATTTGGTACCTACGAGCAGTACTTC
>TRBV3-1|TRBJ1-4|NA|NA
CASNSRTNEKLFF
TGTGCCAGCAACTCAAGAACGAATGAAAAACTGTTTTTT
>TRBV20-1|TRBJ1-2|NA|NA
CSPGAVDYGYTF
TGCAGTCCGGGGGCAGTGGACTATGGCTACACCTTC
>TRBV2|TRBJ2-3|TRBD2|few
CASSDVLAGETSTDTQYF
TGTGCCAGCAGTGACGTTCTAGCGGGGGAGACTAGCACAGATACGCAGTATTTT
>TRBV11-2|TRBJ2-3|NA|NA
CASSLGSGLADTQYF
TGTGCCAGCAGCTTAGGTTCCGGGTTGGCGGATACGCAGTATTTT
>TRBV7-2|TRBJ1-2|TRBD1|few
CASSHLFRRQGGGYGYTF
TGTGCCAGCAGCCATTTATTCCGACGCCAGGGGGGAGGCTATGGCTACACCTTC
>TRBV2|TRBJ2-7|NA|many
CASSGVSGVSYEQYF
TGTGCCAGCAGTGGTGTTAGCGGTGTATCCTACGAGCAGTACTTC
>TRBV3-1|TRBJ2-1|NA|few
CASSRLVGTSYNEQFF
TGTGCCAGCAGCCGCCTAGTGGGAACTTCCTACAATGAGCAGTTCTTC
>TRBV5-1|TRBJ2-1|NA|NA
CASSLAAVGNEQFF
TGCGCCAGCAGCTTGGCCGCAGTTGGGAATGAGCAGTTCTTC
>TRBV5-1|TRBJ2-1|TRBD2|many
CASSFTSGSYEQFF
TGCGCCAGCAGCTTCACTAGCGGGAGCTATGAGCAGTTCTTC
>TRBV4-2|TRBJ1-2|TRBD1|NA
CTSSVEAGGPDYGYTF
TGTACCAGCAGCGTTGAGGCAGGGGGCCCTGACTATGGCTACACCTTC
>TRBV7-9|TRBJ2-5|TRBD2|NA
CASSVTSVKETQYF
TGTGCCAGCAGCGTAACTAGCGTAAAAGAGACCCAGTACTTC
>TRBV7-3|TRBJ2-3|NA|NA
CASSLKQGPTDTQYF
TGTGCCAGCAGCCTAAAACAAGGACCCACAGATACGCAGTATTTT
>TRBV27|TRBJ1-4|NA|NA
CASTLSWGEKLFF
TGTGCCAGCACCCTGAGCTGGGGAGAAAAACTGTTTTTT
>TRBV12-3/TRBV12-4|TRBJ2-3|NA|NA
CASSFPIHVGQEYTDTQYF
TGTGCCAGCAGTTTCCCGATCCACGTAGGGCAGGAGTACACAGATACGCAGTATTTT
>TRBV19|TRBJ2-2|NA|few
CAALFGPSNTGELFF
TGTGCCGCACTCTTTGGTCCCTCGAACACCGGGGAGCTGTTTTTT
>TRBV28|TRBJ2-2|TRBD1|few
CASSADRGKNTGELFF
TGTGCCAGCAGTGCCGACAGGGGAAAGAACACCGGGGAGCTGTTTTTT
>TRBV7-2|TRBJ2-5|NA|many
CASSPGRRETQYF
TGTGCCAGCAGCCCTGGGAGGAGGGAGACCCAGTACTTC
>TRBV12-3/TRBV12-4|TRBJ1-2|NA|few
CASAGDTGGYTF
TGTGCCAGCGCGGGGGACACTGGGGGCTACACCTTC
>TRBV19|TRBJ1-6|NA|NA
CASSPRDGDNSPLHF
TGTGCCAGTAGTCCCCGGGACGGTGATAATTCACCCCTCCACTTT
>TRBV24-1|TRBJ2-5|TRBD1|NA
CATSKPFAGTGERVQETQYF
TGTGCCACCAGTAAACCATTCGCCGGGACAGGGGAACGGGTTCAAGAGACCCAGTACTTC
>TRBV5-1|TRBJ2-3|NA|NA
CASSLTAGDTDTQYF
TGCGCCAGCAGCTTGACGGCAGGGGACACAGATACGCAGTATTTT
>TRBV7-6|TRBJ2-3|TRBD2|NA
CASSLGRLGGAKGTDTQYF
TGTGCCAGCAGCTTAGGTCGATTGGGAGGGGCGAAGGGCACAGATACGCAGTATTTT
>TRBV5-5|TRBJ2-7|NA|few
CASSLARTPVTYEQYF
TGTGCCAGCAGCTTGGCCCGGACACCCGTCACCTACGAGCAGTACTTC